The source of this TCR beta chain is a study of beta chain features in type 1 diabetes. In the study overall: Analysis included around 110,000,000 sorted cells drawn from all samples.

CDR3 length: 16 residues. V shed 0 bases and J 4 bases; nucleotides not matched to a gene: 7. Germline V gene data show CDR1 as SGHRS and CDR2 as YFSETQ. The authors reverse transcribed all of the isolated RNA, so sequencing captured expressed TCRB transcripts. Deep immunoSEQ sequencing covered naive, central memory and regulatory T cell samples. The data were produced by immunoSEQ multiplex PCR, yet TCRdb's version contains in-frame clones alone and is incomplete. This sample has some 270,000 clones; 12% to 15% occur once, and the top ten carry about 0.024%. Study results and limitations: More deletions and fewer insertions at VDJ junctions were seen in type 1 diabetes patients.

This clone was detected a few times. Its antigen is not identified. CD4+ naive, central memory, regulatory and stem cell-like memory subsets were isolated by sorting on CD45RO/CCR7/CD25/CD127/CD95/CD27. Sequencing was carried out using naive CD4+ T cells from blood. The chain carries TRBV5-1 and TRBJ1-1; 9 bases align to TRBD1. The sequence came from a woman in her 40s in good health. Here the CDR3 DNA reads TGCGCCAGCAGCTTGGGGGGACAGGGTAGGATCACTGAAGCTTTCTTT. Translation gives CASSLGGQGRITEAFF.